The rows below give T cell receptor beta chains drawn from one sample of a study of read filtering for tumor transcriptome and immune sequencing. TCRdb ran MiXCR on the reads and lists one entry per CDR3 protein. The data contain 50,000 to 65,000 distinct CDR3 sequences, about 19% of them singletons. The sequencing input was a population of CD138-negative cells sorted from bone marrow. The origin of the receptors is a donor at least 40 years old with multiple myeloma. The CDR3 runs from the conserved cysteine through the conserved F or W. D genes are given only for firm matches. Only some rows state a clone size, as once, few, many or a class for expanded clones.

>.|TRBJ1-1|TRBV29-1|many
TGCAGCGGTAGACAGGCCGGCACTGAAGCTTTCTTT
CSGRQAGTEAFF
>TRBD1|TRBJ2-7|TRBV5-1|many
TGCGCCAGCAGCCTTACCGGACAGGGGGGCTCCTACGAGCAGTACTTC
CASSLTGQGGSYEQYF
>.|TRBJ2-7|TRBV3-1|many
TGTGCCAGCAGCCCCCGATCAGGGTACGAGCAGTACTTC
CASSPRSGYEQYF
>TRBD1|TRBJ2-1|TRBV7-9|few
TGTGCCGGCAGCTTAATGAGGACAGGGGGCTTACGGGATGAGCAGTTCTTC
CAGSLMRTGGLRDEQFF
>TRBD1|TRBJ2-4|TRBV5-5|many
TGTGCCAGCAGCTTGGCCGGACAGGGTGGCAAAAACATTCAGTACTTC
CASSLAGQGGKNIQYF
>.|TRBJ2-7|TRBV5-1|many
TGCGCCAGCAGCTTGGCTTCGAAGGGATACGAGCAGTACTTC
CASSLASKGYEQYF
>TRBD2|TRBJ2-7|TRBV7-2|.
TGTGCCAGCAGCTCCAGACTAGCTTCCTACGAGCAGTACTTC
CASSSRLASYEQYF
>TRBD1|TRBJ2-5|TRBV20-1|many
TGCAGTGCCGATCCGGGACAGGGGCAAGAGACCCAGTACTTC
CSADPGQGQETQYF
>.|TRBJ2-5|TRBV14|few
TGTGCCAGCAGCCAAGATCGGCACAGTCAAGAGACCCAGTACTTC
CASSQDRHSQETQYF
>.|TRBJ1-6|TRBV6-5|many
TGTGCCAGCAGGACCCTTGGGACGGCGGCATCACCCCTCCACTTT
CASRTLGTAASPLHF
>TRBD2|TRBJ2-7|TRBV29-1|few
TGCAGCGTTGGACCCGGACTAGCGGGATCCGAGCAGTACTTC
CSVGPGLAGSEQYF
>.|TRBJ2-5|TRBV6-1|many
TGTGCCAGCAGCAGGGTTGAAGAGACCCAGTACTTC
CASSRVEETQYF
>.|TRBJ1-5|TRBV30|.
TGTGCCTGGACCCTACGCGTAGGTAATCAGCCCCAGCATTTT
CAWTLRVGNQPQHF